This TCR beta chain was sequenced for a study of spatial heterogeneity in lung cancer. The time point was: sample taken at primary tumor resection. Notes on the study in general: One measure, the expanded intratumoral alpha and beta TCR count, tracked tumor mutation counts. Tumor T cell coverage was estimated at 6.5% to 7% for alpha and more than 11% for beta chains.

This clonotype has a count of ten or more. What it recognizes is unknown. TCR cDNA molecules each had a unique molecular identifier. TCRdb independently ran MiXCR on the 5' RACE reads; one entry per CDR3 protein. Here the sample spans approximately 21,000 distinct CDR3 sequences, nearly 6.5% being singletons. The TCR originated in a male donor with early-stage non-small cell lung cancer. Here the sequenced sample was lung tumor tissue, taken at surgery.

Here the CDR3 reads CASSPGWTNEKLFF. For the CDR3, the DNA is TGTGCCAGCTCACCGGGCTGGACTAATGAAAAACTGTTTTTT. V gene TRBV18 combines with J gene TRBJ1-4; no clear D gene. The V end was cut by 3 bases, the J end by 2 bases, with 7 bases between. CDR1 is KGHSH, CDR2 LQKENI, per germline. This CDR3 has 14 amino acids.